The 23 T cell receptor beta chains listed next were all sequenced from one sample in a study of T cells in Graves' hyperthyroidism and ophthalmopathy. Amplification of TCR beta CDR3 regions was performed using RNA transcripts as template. Primed by the HTBI set, a first-round RT-PCR was run on the TCR CDR3. MiXCR, applied by TCRdb to the multiplex PCR reads, yields one record per CDR3 protein. Of 550,000 to 650,000 distinct CDR3 sequences in the sample, over 11% were seen once. The source material was blood. The receptors come from a woman in her thirties with Graves' hyperthyroidism that later progressed to Graves' ophthalmopathy.

This chain joins TRBV14 and TRBJ1-2; D not certain. CDR1 and CDR2 from the germline V gene are SGHDN and FVKESK. Trimming cost V 1 base and J 9 bases, with 9 bases left between them. The CDR3 is 12 amino acids. The CDR3 region is CASSQVETSYTF. CDR3 sequence (DNA): TGTGCCAGCAGCCAAGTCGAGACCAGCTACACCTTC.

The chain combines TRBV10-3 with TRBJ1-1; D remains unclear. The CDR3 length is 14 residues. V dropped 11 bases and J dropped 3 bases, with 19 bases sitting between them. Germline CDR1 reads ENHRY; CDR2 reads SYGVKD. In nucleotides, the CDR3 is TGTGCCCTTTCGGACCCAGACCGTTACACTGAAGCTTTCTTT. It specifies CALSDPDRYTEAFF.

This clonotype has a count of ten or more. The CDR3 sequence: CASSLGARPYGYTF. The DNA for the CDR3 is TGTGCCAGCAGCTTGGGTGCAAGACCCTATGGCTACACCTTC. The rearrangement joins TRBV7-9 to TRBJ1-2; D unresolved. The CDR3 spans 14 residues. Between the trimmed V and J ends, which lost 3 bases and 4 bases, there was a span of 12 bases. In germline, CDR1 is SEHNR, CDR2 FQNEAQ (reference sequence).

The chain recombines TRBV5-1 with TRBJ2-2; 7 bases fit TRBD2. The CDR3 contains 16 residues. Germline V lookup: CDR1 SGHRS, CDR2 YFSETQ. Germline trimming cut 6 bases from V and 5 bases from J; bases unmatched to any gene: 13. The CDR3: CASTLLGLAETGELFF. The CDR3 DNA is TGCGCCAGCACGCTTCTAGGCCTAGCGGAGACCGGGGAGCTGTTTTTT.

This clonotype was detected many times. This chain links TRBV6-4 with TRBJ1-1; D call uncertain. This CDR3 is 13 amino acids long. Germline loops: CDR1 MRHNA, CDR2 SNTAGT. The germline V and J ends were trimmed by 4 bases and 2 bases, with 8 bases remaining between them. The CDR3 is CASSASANTEAFF. CDR3 in DNA: TGTGCCAGCAGTGCTTCGGCTAACACTGAAGCTTTCTTT.

This clonotype was seen repeatedly, ten times or more. V and J are TRBV5-5 and TRBJ1-1; D unresolved. Trimming stripped 3 bases from V and 2 bases from J, with 14 bases between. Germline V lookup: CDR1 SGHKS, CDR2 YYEKEE (reference sequence). The CDR3 is made up of 15 amino acids. The CDR3 sequence is CASSWEGGGNTEAFF. The CDR3 DNA follows: TGTGCCAGCAGCTGGGAGGGTGGCGGCAACACTGAAGCTTTCTTT.

In this sample, this clonotype turned up many times. The CDR3: CASSIWGGTSSYEQYF. CDR3 DNA: TGTGCCAGTAGTATTTGGGGCGGGACGAGCTCCTACGAGCAGTACTTC. This chain links TRBV19 with TRBJ2-7; possibly TRBD2 for D (6 bases). The CDR3 spans 16 residues. Trimming took off 3 bases at V and 0 bases at J, with 15 bases between the two ends. Looked up from germline, CDR1 is LNHDA and CDR2 is SQIVND (reference sequence).

This clonotype was counted a few times. Just one base apart from a much larger clone, this may be a read error. The rearrangement uses TRBV6-2 or TRBV6-3 and TRBJ1-2; D gene unclear. This CDR3 contains 11 residues. V shed 6 bases and J shed 2 bases, with 4 bases lying between them. Germline V gene data show CDR1 as MNHEY and CDR2 as SVGEGT. The DNA for the CDR3 is TGTGCCAGCAGATCCAACTATGGCTACACCTTC. Translating gives CASRSNYGYTF.

This clonotype has ten or more counts. The rearrangement links TRBV7-2 to TRBJ1-5, with 7 bases fitting TRBD1. The germline V gene encodes CDR1 SGHTA and CDR2 FQGNSA. V trimming: 3 bases; J trimming: 2 bases; junction bases outside the gene matches: 4. The CDR3 runs to 15 residues. The CDR3 nucleotides are TGTGCCAGCAGCTTTCGACAGGGAGGCAATCAGCCCCAGCATTTT. Its translation is CASSFRQGGNQPQHF.

Many counts were recorded for this clonotype. The chain combines TRBV28 with TRBJ1-1; D is uncertain. Germline loops: CDR1 MDHEN, CDR2 SYDVKM. V was clipped by 5 bases and J by 7 bases, with 17 bases between them. The CDR3 spans 14 residues. The CDR3 reads CASSPSTYQDEAFF. The CDR3 DNA reads as TGTGCCAGCAGTCCGTCTACCTACCAGGATGAAGCTTTCTTT.

The sample holds many counts of this clonotype. The chain has TRBV20-1 and TRBJ2-1; 8 positions match TRBD2. V shed 3 bases and J 3 bases; nucleotides not matched to a gene: 4. This CDR3 is 14 amino acids long. Germline assignment: CDR1 DFQATT and CDR2 SNEGSKA (reference sequence). Here the CDR3 DNA reads TGCAGTGCTAGCCCCAGCGGGAGCTACAATGAGCAGTTCTTC. This encodes CSASPSGSYNEQFF.

This clonotype was observed at least ten times. The chain links TRBV20-1 to TRBJ2-3; TRBD1 matches 11 bases. CDR3 size: 17 residues. Germline V lookup: CDR1 DFQATT, CDR2 SNEGSKA (reference sequence). J was trimmed by 2 bases and V by 6 bases; bases with no gene match: 13. CDR3 nucleotides: TGCAGTGCCCCCGGGACAGGGGGGGCTCGATTCACAGATACGCAGTATTTT. Its translation: CSAPGTGGARFTDTQYF.

This clonotype was observed at least ten times. The chain couples TRBV30 to TRBJ2-1, with 9 nucleotides matching TRBD2. The ends lost 1 base at V and 7 bases at J; junction bases unmatched: 14. The CDR3 runs 17 residues. Germline V gene lookup returns CDR1 GTSNPN and CDR2 SVGIG (reference sequence). The CDR3 DNA sequence: TGTGCCTGGAGTGGAGGTCTTCTAGCGGGAATTACAAATGAGCAGTTCTTC. It is translated as CAWSGGLLAGITNEQFF.

This clonotype was seen at least ten times. This chain uses TRBV10-3 with TRBJ1-2; 9 nucleotides align to TRBD1. CDR3 length: 14 residues. The V and J ends lost 2 bases and 2 bases, in that order; junction bases with no gene match: 0. The V gene's germline CDR1 is ENHRY and CDR2 SYGVKD. The CDR3 DNA follows: TGTGCCATCAGTGAGGGACAGGGGAACTATGGCTACACCTTC. Amino acids: CAISEGQGNYGYTF.

This clonotype came up many times. The chain uses TRBV27 and TRBJ2-7; TRBD1 aligns across 9 bases. The CDR3 is made up of 15 amino acids. Germline V gene sequence: CDR1 MNHEY, CDR2 SMNVEV (reference sequence). V lost 3 bases and J lost 3; bases outside the gene matches: 6. Here the CDR3 reads CASSFSGQGFYEQYF. The CDR3, as DNA: TGTGCCAGCAGTTTCTCCGGACAGGGGTTCTACGAGCAGTACTTC.

This clonotype was seen repeatedly, ten times or more. The V gene is TRBV11-2, the J gene TRBJ2-7; 11 nucleotides line up with TRBD2. The CDR3 extends over 15 amino acids. The germline V gene has CDR1 SGHAT and CDR2 FQNNGV. Germline trimming cut 5 bases from V and 6 bases from J; bases unmatched to any gene: 9. The CDR3 nucleotides are TGTGCCAGCAGCATGTCCGGGACTAGCGGTTTCGAGCAGTACTTC. This translates into CASSMSGTSGFEQYF. Full variable domain (remainder filled in from reference TRBV11-2 and TRBJ2-7): EAGVAQSPRYKIIEKRQSVAFWCNPISGHATLYWYQQILGQGPKLLIQFQNNGVVDDSQLPKDRFSAERLKGVDSTLKIQPAKLEDSAVYLCASSMSGTSGFEQYFGPGTRLTVT.

This clonotype was recorded at least ten times. The rearrangement uses TRBV24-1 and TRBJ2-3, with 9 bases matching TRBD2. Trimming removed 1 base from V and 2 bases from J; junction bases left unmatched: 15. Germline loops: CDR1 KGHDR, CDR2 SFDVKD. The CDR3 has 20 amino acids. The CDR3 loop is CATSDFNSGRTPAHTDTQYF. The CDR3 DNA reads TGTGCCACCAGTGATTTCAATAGCGGGAGAACCCCCGCCCACACAGATACGCAGTATTTT.

This clonotype was counted ten times or more. The DNA for the CDR3 is TGTGCCAGCAGTCCCCCCCCGTTAACGGGAGGGATCGAGCAGTACTTC. This sequence encodes CASSPPPLTGGIEQYF. The chain couples TRBV27 to TRBJ2-7, with TRBD2 matching 8 bases. This CDR3 is 16 amino acids long. Germline V gives CDR1 MNHEY, CDR2 SMNVEV (reference sequence). Trimming cost V 5 bases and J 6 bases; bases outside gene matches: 15.

This clonotype was counted between two and nine times. The genes are TRBV9 and TRBJ1-3, with D possibly TRBD1 on 5 matching bases. The CDR3 runs 15 residues. The V end was cut by 5 bases, the J end by 0 bases, with 12 bases between. CDR1 is SGDLS and CDR2 is YYNGEE in the germline V gene. The CDR3 here is CASRTGTDSGNTIYF. The CDR3 bases are TGTGCCAGCAGGACCGGGACGGACTCTGGAAACACCATATATTTT.

In this sample, this clonotype turned up many times. This sequence joins TRBV27 and TRBJ1-5; D not certain. CDR3 length: 12 residues. Trimming stripped 6 bases from V and 3 bases from J, with 6 bases between. CDR1 MNHEY and CDR2 SMNVEV come from the germline V gene (reference sequence). Here the CDR3 DNA reads TGTGCCAGCAGCGCCCACAATCAGCCCCAGCATTTT. Translated: CASSAHNQPQHF.

The sample holds many counts of this clonotype. V usage is TRBV27 and J usage is TRBJ2-1; TRBD1 aligns across 9 bases. The J segment lost 10 bases and the V segment lost 6 bases, leaving 4 bases of the junction unmatched. CDR1 and CDR2 from the germline V gene are MNHEY and SMNVEV (reference sequence). The CDR3 runs to 12 residues. The CDR3 coding sequence is TGTGCCAGCAGAAGGACAGGGGTAGAGCAGTTCTTC. It translates to CASRRTGVEQFF.

This clonotype was seen many times. The chain combines TRBV12-3 or TRBV12-4 with TRBJ2-7, with D tentatively TRBD2 (6 bases). Trimming stripped 5 bases from V and 6 bases from J, with 17 bases between. This CDR3 has 14 amino acids. The CDR3 DNA is TGTGCCAGCAGTCCGACTAGTGGTTTAGGCGAGCAGTACTTC. It codes for CASSPTSGLGEQYF.

The chain carries TRBV28 and TRBJ1-5; D not resolved. CDR1 is MDHEN, CDR2 SYDVKM, per germline. The V end was cut by 5 bases, the J end by 9 bases, with 11 bases between. The CDR3 has 12 amino acids. CDR3 residues: CASSTTARPQHF. The CDR3 DNA is TGTGCCAGCAGTACCACAGCGCGGCCCCAGCATTTT.